The clone carrying this TCR beta chain came up many times. Its specificity is not known. The sample comes from a study of Graves' ophthalmopathy and Graves' hyperthyroidism. Study-level background: Peripheral blood sampling occurred at initial diagnosis, before any treatment.

This CDR3 is built from 8 residues. V dropped 6 bases and J dropped 5 bases, with 1 base sitting between them. Germline-derived CDR1 and CDR2 are SQVTM and ANQGSEA. RNA transcripts provided the template for amplifying TCR beta CDR3 regions. HTBI primers were employed in first-round RT-PCR, then a second-round multiplex PCR followed. Each CDR3 protein gets one entry after TCRdb re-called the multiplex PCR reads with MiXCR. Of under 350,000 distinct CDR3 sequences detected, 17% appear once; the ten largest clones hold about 12%. Study-wide results and caveats: Among expanded thyroid clonotypes above 0.001 frequency, most also occurred in blood.

Other autoimmune diseases, uncontrolled infections, pregnancy and lactation each led to patient exclusion. Out of about 9.6 ml of fresh peripheral blood, PBMCs were obtained. Source material: peripheral blood. The source is an adult man with Graves' ophthalmopathy. The chain has TRBV29-1 and TRBJ2-5; D not resolved. The CDR3 region is CSVETQYF. The CDR3 region has the DNA TGCAGCGTCGAGACCCAGTACTTC.